The clone carrying this T cell receptor (beta chain) was observed once. Its antigen is not identified. This entry belongs to a study of cytomegalovirus exposure and HLA in healthy donors. Notes on the study in general: Several of the most significant clusters appeared linked to common viral pathogens, based on a later analysis.

The PCR ran on 60 Vbeta and 13 Jbeta primers. Original handling: Roughly 81 million unique TCR beta chains, about 12 million shared, were counted in a later analysis. Sequenced by immunoSEQ multiplex PCR; TCRdb stores in-frame clones only, minus some. Clone size and the V and J calls come from that table; the DNA yielded D and trimming. The data hold approximately 170,000 clones, with about 80% observed a single time. The sequenced material came from PBMCs. This TCR was recovered from a woman under 40 in good health and CMV-seropositive.

This CDR3 reads CSARDAGRLFF. CDR3 DNA: TGCAGTGCTAGAGACGCAGGGCGGTTGTTCTTC. The genes are TRBV20-1 and TRBJ2-1, with a weak D call TRBD1 (5 bases). Germline V CDR1 and CDR2: DFQATT, SNEGSKA (reference sequence). V was trimmed by 0 bases and J by 15 bases, leaving 12 bases between them. The CDR3 has 11 amino acids.